A selection of T cell receptor beta chains follows, all from one sample in a study of blood T cell repertoires in COVID-19. The table came from immunoSEQ multiplex PCR; TCRdb's copy has only in-frame clones and leaves some out. The sample yields roughly 240,000 clones, 70% to 90% seen once. Specimen: PBMCs or T cells enriched from blood (not recorded which). The receptors stem from a man aged 45-65 years who had been exposed to COVID-19. The CDR3 runs from the conserved cysteine through the conserved F or W. A D gene is named only where the DNA matches it firmly. Some rows have no size entry. The others give once, few or many, or a class for an expanded clone.

v_gene	abundance	d_gene	j_gene	CDR3aa	CDR3nt
TRBV6-2/TRBV6-3	NA	TRBD1	TRBJ2-3	CASSRTGGGTQYF	TGTGCCAGCAGCAGGACAGGGGGGGGTACGCAGTATTTT
TRBV25-1	NA	TRBD1	TRBJ1-1	CASSASGQGSTEAFF	TGTGCCAGCAGTGCATCGGGACAGGGGAGCACTGAAGCTTTCTTT
TRBV10-3	NA	NA	TRBJ2-6	CAISESVRSGANVLTF	TGTGCCATCAGTGAGTCAGTCCGGTCTGGGGCCAACGTCCTGACTTTC
TRBV27	NA	TRBD2	TRBJ2-1	CASSRPLAGGDNEQFF	TGTGCCAGCAGTCGCCCGCTAGCGGGAGGGGACAATGAGCAGTTCTTC
TRBV7-3	few	NA	TRBJ1-1	CASSPQAGIHEAFF	TGTGCCAGCAGCCCCCAGGCAGGAATACATGAAGCTTTCTTT
TRBV5-1	once	TRBD2	TRBJ2-2	CASSQSGRNTGELFF	TGCGCCAGCAGTCAGAGCGGGAGGAACACCGGGGAGCTGTTTTTT
TRBV27	NA	NA	TRBJ1-2	CASSLVGGSYGYTF	TGTGCCAGCAGTTTAGTGGGCGGGAGCTATGGCTACACCTTC
TRBV3-1/TRBV3-2	once	NA	TRBJ1-2	CASSQGGSYGYTF	TGTGCCAGCAGCCAAGGAGGAAGCTATGGCTACACCTTC
TRBV7-9	NA	TRBD2	TRBJ2-1	CASSLSSGGEFF	TGTGCCAGCAGCCTGTCTAGCGGGGGGGAATTCTTC
TRBV27	NA	TRBD2	TRBJ2-3	CASSYAAGELTDTQYF	TGTGCCAGCAGTTACGCAGCGGGAGAACTGACAGATACGCAGTATTTT
TRBV11-3	NA	NA	TRBJ1-6	CASSFSGLNSPLHF	TGTGCCAGCAGCTTCTCGGGGTTAAATTCACCCCTCCACTTT
TRBV2	few	NA	TRBJ1-6	CASKPGHSYNSPLHF	TGTGCCAGCAAACCGGGACACTCCTATAATTCACCCCTCCACTTT
TRBV5-1	NA	NA	TRBJ1-6	CASSSGTPSYNSPLHF	TGCGCCAGCAGTTCAGGGACACCCAGTTATAATTCACCCCTCCACTTT
TRBV6-5	NA	NA	TRBJ2-1	CASSLSGTFHNEQFF	TGTGCCAGCAGCCTATCCGGGACTTTCCACAATGAGCAGTTCTTC
TRBV5-1	once	NA	TRBJ1-1	CASSLGGQLNTEAFF	TGCGCCAGCAGCTTGGGGGGACAATTGAACACTGAAGCTTTCTTT
TRBV19	NA	NA	TRBJ1-5	CASSSRNQPQHF	TGTGCCAGTAGTAGTCGGAATCAGCCCCAGCATTTT
TRBV5-1	once	TRBD1	TRBJ1-1	CASSPTGANTEAFF	TGCGCCAGCAGCCCGACAGGGGCCAACACTGAAGCTTTCTTT
TRBV5-1	NA	NA	TRBJ2-3	CASSWNRVAYTDTQYF	TGCGCCAGCAGCTGGAACAGGGTTGCCTACACAGATACGCAGTATTTT
TRBV6-5	NA	TRBD1	TRBJ1-5	CASTDDRGFNQPQHF	TGTGCCAGCACAGACGACAGGGGGTTTAATCAGCCCCAGCATTTT
TRBV5-1	NA	NA	TRBJ1-6	CASSYGGDSPLHF	TGCGCCAGCAGCTATGGAGGGGATTCACCCCTCCACTTT
TRBV3-1/TRBV3-2	NA	NA	TRBJ2-2	CASSRGQFTGELFF	TGTGCCAGCAGCCGCGGACAGTTCACCGGGGAGCTGTTTTTT
TRBV2	NA	NA	TRBJ1-3	CASRDSAGPYSGNTIYF	TGTGCCAGCAGGGACAGCGCCGGACCCTACTCTGGAAACACCATATATTTT
TRBV7-8	NA	NA	TRBJ1-2	CASSLSGALYGYTF	TGTGCCAGCAGCTTAAGTGGGGCGTTGTATGGCTACACCTTC
TRBV2	NA	TRBD1	TRBJ2-1	CASTGQVYNEQFF	TGTGCCAGCACAGGACAGGTCTACAATGAGCAGTTCTTC
TRBV28	NA	TRBD1	TRBJ1-2	CASSFTGGHGYTF	TGTGCCAGCAGTTTCACAGGGGGCCATGGCTACACCTTC
TRBV7-2	NA	TRBD1	TRBJ2-3	CASSSRPGTGTDTQYF	TGTGCCAGCAGCTCCCGTCCCGGGACAGGGACAGATACGCAGTATTTT
TRBV2	NA	NA	TRBJ1-2	CASSSGDYGYTF	TGTGCCAGCAGCTCAGGGGACTATGGCTACACCTTC
TRBV6-5	NA	NA	TRBJ1-6	CASSNGGIYNSPLHF	TGTGCCAGCAGTAACGGCGGAATCTATAATTCACCCCTCCACTTT
TRBV7-9	NA	NA	TRBJ1-1	CASSLIPGLNTEAFF	TGTGCCAGCAGCTTAATACCAGGGTTAAACACTGAAGCTTTCTTT
TRBV11-2	once	NA	TRBJ1-1	CASSYEGRGGGEAFF	TGTGCCAGCAGCTACGAGGGGAGGGGAGGAGGTGAAGCTTTCTTT
TRBV3-1/TRBV3-2	NA	NA	TRBJ2-7	CASSPYRAYEQYF	TGTGCCAGCAGCCCCTACAGGGCGTACGAGCAGTACTTC
TRBV5-1	NA	NA	TRBJ2-1	CASAIGGLYNEQFF	TGCGCCAGTGCTATCGGGGGGCTTTACAATGAGCAGTTCTTC
TRBV10-3	NA	TRBD1	TRBJ2-1	CAIRNRGLSYNEQFF	TGTGCCATCAGGAACAGGGGGCTCTCCTACAATGAGCAGTTCTTC
TRBV16	NA	NA	TRBJ1-2	CASSQQRSWGYTF	TGTGCCAGCAGCCAACAGCGGTCTTGGGGCTACACCTTC
TRBV10-3	NA	NA	TRBJ2-3	CAINLEYSSTDTQYF	TGTGCCATCAATCTCGAATACTCTAGCACAGATACGCAGTATTTT
TRBV5-1	NA	TRBD1	TRBJ1-1	CASSVQGAGTETFF	TGCGCCAGCAGCGTACAGGGGGCGGGCACTGAAACTTTCTTT
TRBV7-3	NA	NA	TRBJ2-2	CASSRTGVAGELFF	TGTGCCAGCAGCAGGACTGGGGTTGCCGGGGAGCTGTTTTTT
TRBV10-3	NA	TRBD2	TRBJ2-1	CAISGTTSGRANEQFF	TGTGCCATCAGTGGGACGACTAGCGGGAGGGCCAATGAGCAGTTCTTC
TRBV7-3	NA	TRBD1	TRBJ1-1	CASSPTGSKPGGRGTEAFF	TGTGCCAGCAGCCCGACCGGATCCAAACCAGGGGGGCGTGGGACTGAAGCTTTCTTT
TRBV6-5	NA	NA	TRBJ2-3	CASRLSPSTDTQYF	TGTGCCAGCAGGCTAAGTCCTAGCACAGATACGCAGTATTTT
TRBV18	NA	TRBD1	TRBJ2-7	CASSPRDRSYEQYF	TGTGCCAGCTCACCACGGGACAGATCGTACGAGCAGTACTTC
TRBV6-2/TRBV6-3	NA	TRBD1	TRBJ1-2	CASSPPWTGTYGYTF	TGTGCCAGCAGTCCGCCCTGGACAGGGACCTATGGCTACACCTTC
TRBV11-3	NA	NA	TRBJ2-1	CASSRRVSLNEQFF	TGTGCCAGCAGCCGACGGGTCAGCCTCAATGAGCAGTTCTTC
TRBV19	NA	TRBD1	TRBJ1-1	CASSIGTGSTEAFF	TGTGCCAGTAGTATAGGGACAGGGAGTACTGAAGCTTTCTTT
TRBV15	NA	NA	TRBJ1-3	CATSRDRVDLYPRNTIYF	TGTGCCACCAGCAGAGATCGGGTAGACCTCTACCCTCGAAACACCATATATTTT
TRBV11-1	NA	TRBD1	TRBJ2-5	CASSLNRQGAAETQYF	TGTGCCAGCAGCTTAAATCGACAGGGGGCCGCAGAGACCCAGTACTTC
TRBV27	NA	NA	TRBJ1-4	CASSLFRGKGEKLFF	TGTGCCAGCAGTTTATTCAGGGGAAAGGGTGAAAAACTGTTTTTT
TRBV5-4	NA	NA	TRBJ2-1	CASRDGRVGGNEQFF	TGTGCCAGCCGGGATGGGCGGGTGGGAGGCAATGAGCAGTTCTTC
TRBV5-1	NA	NA	TRBJ2-7	CASSLPGLYEQYF	TGCGCCAGCAGCTTACCGGGACTTTACGAGCAGTACTTC